Listed here is a single TCR gamma chain. Its specific antigen is unknown. There are no base qualities to consult, and no much larger clone falls within one base. The data derive from a study of gamma-delta T cells after stem cell transplantation (dated by TCRdb to the mid-2010s). The library was built by means of RT-PCR. Sequencing took place on an Illumina MiSeq. TCRdb processed the public reads again with the CATT caller, after which rows with matching DNA were combined. The sample includes over a thousand gamma-chain clones, with roughly 15% observed a single time. The top ten clones comprise more than 9% of the sample. The CDR3, from cysteine to phenylalanine, totals 12 residues. Solely the CDR3 DNA is kept, with 36 bases framed from the first base. Germline trimming amounts to 6 bases on V and 4 bases on J, with 2 as the count of junction bases outside the gene matches. The germline V gene gives CDR1 as EGSTGY and CDR2 as YDSYTSSV.

Rearrangement joined TRGV4 to TRGJP1. This receptor was identified in a human donor. It is not recorded whose cells these are; they may come from a transplant donor. Sequenced input: gamma-delta T cells. Here is the DNA: TGTGCCACCTGGCACACTGGTTGGTTCAAGATATTT. This sequence encodes CATWHTGWFKIF.